These 15 T cell receptor beta chains share one sample of origin, sequenced in a study of cytomegalovirus exposure and HLA in healthy donors. PCR used 60 Vbeta primers and 13 Jbeta primers. Sequencing was performed with immunoSEQ multiplex PCR; in TCRdb, only in-frame clones are kept and a portion is missing. The sample holds under 150,000 clones, 75% to 80% seen once. Material for sequencing was PBMCs. Receptors were obtained from a woman aged 40 to 50 in good health and CMV-seropositive.

The chain's CDR3 is CSVEGGGYGYTF. CDR3 coding DNA: TGCAGCGTTGAAGGGGGAGGGTATGGCTACACCTTC. The V gene is TRBV29-1, the J gene TRBJ1-2; D remains ambiguous. The germline gives CDR1 SQVTM, CDR2 ANQGSEA. The germline V and J ends were trimmed by 1 base and 5 bases, with 8 bases remaining between them. The CDR3 has 12 amino acids.

This rearrangement joins TRBV19 to TRBJ2-7, with TRBD2 as a possible D gene (6 bases). Germline CDR1 LNHDA, CDR2 SQIVND (reference sequence). V was trimmed by 0 bases and J by 0 bases, leaving 9 bases between them. This CDR3 spans 15 amino acids. This CDR3 reads CASSIERDDSYEQYF. DNA for the CDR3: TGTGCCAGTAGTATAGAGCGGGATGACTCCTACGAGCAGTACTTC.

The gene calls are TRBV5-6 and TRBJ1-5; the match to TRBD1 covers 10 bases. V lost 4 bases, J lost 0 bases, and 7 bases stayed unmatched. This CDR3 has 17 amino acids. Germline V gives CDR1 SGHDT, CDR2 YYEEEE. The CDR3 reads CASSLGQGGYSNQPQHF. The DNA for the CDR3 is TGTGCCAGCAGCCTAGGACAGGGGGGATATAGCAATCAGCCCCAGCATTTT.

This clone was found a few times. The V and J genes are TRBV13 and TRBJ2-7; 12 bases map to TRBD2. The ends lost 2 bases at V and 7 bases at J; junction bases unmatched: 6. Germline CDR1 reads PRHDT; CDR2 reads FYEKMQ (reference sequence). The CDR3 spans 15 residues. CDR3 protein: CASSLFITSGGEQYF. In DNA form, the CDR3 reads TGTGCCAGCAGCTTATTCATAACTAGCGGGGGGGAGCAGTACTTC. The full variable domain, rest sourced from reference TRBV13 and TRBJ2-7, is AAGVIQSPRHLIKEKRETATLKCYPIPRHDTVYWYQQGPGQDPQFLISFYEKMQSDKGSIPDRFSAQQFSDYHSELNMSSLELGDSALYFCASSLFITSGGEQYFGPGTRLTVT.

CDR3 DNA: TGTGCCAGCAGCTTAGCAAGACCCCAGGGGGTACAAGAGACCCAGTACTTC. Translated, it gives CASSLARPQGVQETQYF. V is TRBV7-9 and J is TRBJ2-5; 7 nucleotides match TRBD1. Germline values: CDR1 SEHNR, CDR2 FQNEAQ (reference sequence). Unmatched junction bases numbered 9, after V lost 0 bases and J lost 2 bases. The CDR3 covers 17 residues.

The chain links TRBV7-2 to TRBJ2-1, with 11 positions matching TRBD2. V shed 2 bases, J shed 1 base, and the junction held 4 bases outside the gene matches. Germline V gene sequence: CDR1 SGHTA, CDR2 FQGNSA. This CDR3 contains 17 residues. This CDR3 reads CASSLPGLAVSYNEQFF. CDR3 sequence (DNA): TGTGCCAGCAGCTTACCGGGACTAGCGGTTTCCTACAATGAGCAGTTCTTC.

The chain links TRBV29-1 to TRBJ2-7, with 7 positions matching TRBD1. J was trimmed by 3 bases and V by 7 bases; bases with no gene match: 3. CDR1 and CDR2 (germline): SQVTM, ANQGSEA. The CDR3 length is 11 residues. As DNA, the CDR3 is TGCAGCGGCTGGGACAGCTACGAGCAGTACTTC. Translating it yields CSGWDSYEQYF.

This clone was seen only once. V gene TRBV19 combines with J gene TRBJ1-1; D is uncertain. Germline CDR1 is LNHDA and CDR2 is SQIVND (reference sequence). CDR3 length equals 14 residues. The V and J ends lost 3 bases and 1 base respectively, with 9 bases between them. CDR3 amino acids: CASSIYSSNTEAFF. The CDR3 DNA sequence: TGTGCCAGTAGTATTTACAGCTCGAACACTGAAGCTTTCTTT.

The J gene is TRBJ2-7, the V gene TRBV7-2; 11 nucleotides align to TRBD1. Unmatched junction bases numbered 6, after V lost 5 bases and J lost 3 bases. The CDR3 loop spans 15 amino acids. In germline, CDR1 is SGHTA, CDR2 FQGNSA. In DNA, the CDR3 is TGTGCCAGCAGCCGTACCGGGACAGGGGGCTACGAGCAGTACTTC. This encodes CASSRTGTGGYEQYF.

The chain combines TRBV7-2 with TRBJ2-1, with D possibly TRBD2 on 5 matching bases. Germline CDR1 is SGHTA and CDR2 is FQGNSA. The CDR3 consists of 14 residues. V was pared by 3 bases and J by 0 bases, with 6 bases between. The CDR3 DNA reads as TGTGCCAGCAGCTTTGGGAGCTCCTACAATGAGCAGTTCTTC. Its translation: CASSFGSSYNEQFF. Full variable domain (missing parts from reference TRBV7-2 and TRBJ2-1): GAGVSQSPSNKVTEKGKDVELRCDPISGHTALYWYRQSLGQGLEFLIYFQGNSAPDKSGLPSDRFSAERTGGSVSTLTIQRTQQEDSAVYLCASSFGSSYNEQFFGPGTRLTVL.

This clone was observed a handful of times. The chain is built from TRBV4-1 and TRBJ2-4; 10 bases map to TRBD2. V lost 4 bases to trimming and J lost 0 bases; unmatched junction nucleotides: 9. The CDR3 contains 18 residues. Germline V gene data show CDR1 as MGHRA and CDR2 as YSYEKL. CDR3 sequence (DNA): TGCGCCAGCAGCCGAGGACTAGCGGAGACCCTAGCCAAAAACATTCAGTACTTC. This gives the protein CASSRGLAETLAKNIQYF.

The chain combines TRBV2 with TRBJ2-5; TRBD2 is a possible D gene (5 bases). The J call could be wrong; TRBJ2-7 is a better fit for the DNA end. The CDR3 runs to 13 residues. Per the germline V gene, CDR1 is SNHLY and CDR2 is FYNNEI. The CDR3 is CASSPQLEAEQYF. CDR3 bases: TGTGCCAGCAGTCCTCAACTAGAAGCCGAGCAGTACTTC.

The chain joins TRBV2 to TRBJ1-2; a possible D gene is TRBD1 (5 bases). With 4 bases removed from V and 8 bases from J, the gap between germline ends came to 11 bases. Per germline, CDR1 SNHLY and CDR2 FYNNEI. The CDR3 loop spans 12 amino acids. The CDR3 spells CASSADRWGYTF. The CDR3 bases are TGTGCCAGCAGTGCTGACAGATGGGGCTACACCTTC.

V usage is TRBV7-9 and J usage is TRBJ2-7; 7 positions agree with TRBD1. The CDR3 has 16 residues. From germline, CDR1 is SEHNR and CDR2 FQNEAQ (reference sequence). The V and J ends lost 3 bases and 3 bases, in that order; junction bases with no gene match: 11. CDR3 residues: CASSFRPVYRGYEQYF. The CDR3, as DNA: TGTGCCAGCAGCTTCCGGCCGGTCTACAGGGGCTACGAGCAGTACTTC.

This clone was recorded a few times. The chain combines TRBV27 with TRBJ2-7, with 8 bases fitting TRBD2. CDR3 length equals 14 residues. Germline-derived CDR1 and CDR2 are MNHEY and SMNVEV (reference sequence). V lost 5 bases to trimming and J lost 0 bases; unmatched junction nucleotides: 3. The DNA of the CDR3 is TGTGCCAGCAGTCTAGCGGGTGACTCCTACGAGCAGTACTTC. It is translated as CASSLAGDSYEQYF.